The 20 T cell receptor beta chains presented below share a single source sample, sequenced in a study of PD-L1 blockade in urothelial cancer. Generated by immunoSEQ multiplex PCR, the TCRdb table keeps only in-frame clones and is missing some. The sample consists of tens of thousands of clones, almost 85% of them appearing once. The specimen comprised PBMCs, sampled around atezolizumab (anti-PD-L1) treatment. The receptors derive from a man between 65 and 85 years old with urothelial cancer.

This clone was detected a few times. The rearrangement uses TRBV19 and TRBJ2-7; D is possibly TRBD1 (5 bases). The germline gives CDR1 LNHDA, CDR2 SQIVND (reference sequence). V lost 3 bases, J lost 9 bases, and 18 bases lay in between. The CDR3 has 14 residues. In DNA form, the CDR3 reads TGTGCCAGTAGTATCGTGCCAGGGTTTGGGGTGCAGTACTTC. Protein sequence: CASSIVPGFGVQYF.

The sample holds a few counts of this clone. The chain combines TRBV2 with TRBJ2-7; TRBD2 matches 9 bases. The junction had 1 base not matched to a gene; V was cut back by 3 bases and J by 4 bases. CDR1 is SNHLY, CDR2 FYNNEI, per germline. CDR3 length: 13 residues. CDR3 sequence reads: CASSEGLAYEQYF. For the CDR3, the DNA is TGTGCCAGCAGTGAGGGACTAGCTTACGAGCAGTACTTC.

The rearrangement uses TRBV5-5 and TRBJ1-2; D unclear. V was pared by 2 bases and J by 6 bases, with 17 bases between. The CDR3 totals 15 residues. CDR1 is SGHKS, CDR2 YYEKEE, per germline (reference sequence). CDR3 sequence: CASSFLPQVVHGYTF. Here the CDR3 DNA reads TGTGCCAGCAGCTTCTTACCACAAGTTGTCCATGGCTACACCTTC.

This clone was counted a single time. The J gene is TRBJ2-5, the V gene TRBV20-1; 7 bases line up with TRBD2. The trim removed 5 bases at V and 10 bases at J, leaving 7 bases unmatched. This CDR3 spans 11 amino acids. Per germline, CDR1 DFQATT and CDR2 SNEGSKA (reference sequence). The CDR3 sequence is CSAGPRDYQYF. CDR3 nucleotides: TGCAGTGCTGGGCCCCGGGACTACCAGTACTTC.

The V and J genes are TRBV6-1 and TRBJ2-3; tentative D call: TRBD2 (6 bases). V was cut by 7 bases and J by 1 base, with 15 bases left in between. CDR1 and CDR2 from the germline V gene are MNHNS and SASEGT. This CDR3 is 15 amino acids long. For the CDR3, the DNA is TGTGCCAGCAAGGACGGAGGGTCTGGCACAGATACGCAGTATTTT. It yields the protein CASKDGGSGTDTQYF.

This clone appeared a few times. The chain carries TRBV6-5 and TRBJ1-2, with 8 bases that match TRBD1. V shed 6 bases and J 4 bases; nucleotides not matched to a gene: 7. The CDR3 totals 14 residues. CDR1 MNHEY and CDR2 SVGAGI come from the germline V gene. In nucleotides, the CDR3 is TGTGCCAGCAGCCGGACAGGGATGGGCTATGGCTACACCTTC. This codes for CASSRTGMGYGYTF.

This rearrangement joins TRBV5-6 to TRBJ2-7; D is unresolved. Germline V gene sequence: CDR1 SGHDT, CDR2 YYEEEE. The V gene lost 0 bases and the J gene lost 6 bases, with 7 bases spanning the gap. This CDR3 contains 12 residues. The CDR3 spells CASSLVSSEQYF. In DNA, the CDR3 is TGTGCCAGCAGCTTGGTCTCGTCCGAGCAGTACTTC.

In nucleotides, the CDR3 is TGCAGCGTACTAGCGGGAGGGGGGGGGTCCCAGTACTTC. This encodes CSVLAGGGGSQYF. This chain links TRBV29-1 with TRBJ2-5, with 13 bases fitting TRBD2. Trimming at V came to 6 bases and at J to 9 bases, leaving 7 bases not matched to a gene. The CDR3 consists of 13 residues. Looked up from germline, CDR1 is SQVTM and CDR2 is ANQGSEA.

This chain connects TRBV9 to TRBJ2-3; D is possibly TRBD2 (5 bases). From germline, CDR1 is SGDLS and CDR2 YYNGEE. The CDR3 has 14 amino acids. The V and J ends lost 0 bases and 2 bases respectively, with 7 bases between them. The CDR3 nucleotides read TGTGCCAGCAGCGTAGGGGAGACCACAGATACGCAGTATTTT. Translation gives CASSVGETTDTQYF.

The chain is built from TRBV29-1 and TRBJ2-3; TRBD2 matches 9 bases. V was clipped by 6 bases and J by 2 bases; unmatched bases: 18. The CDR3 runs to 18 residues. CDR1 is SQVTM and CDR2 is ANQGSEA in the germline V gene. The CDR3 reads CSVRGTLAGELNTDTQYF. CDR3 nucleotide sequence: TGCAGCGTCCGGGGGACCTTAGCGGGAGAGCTAAACACAGATACGCAGTATTTT.

The V and J genes are TRBV7-6 and TRBJ2-3; 8 nucleotides line up with TRBD2. Trimming cost V 7 bases and J 2 bases; bases outside gene matches: 8. The germline V gene encodes CDR1 SGHVS and CDR2 FNYEAQ. CDR3 length equals 15 residues. CDR3 protein: CASTSSGGPTDTQYF. The CDR3 region has the DNA TGTGCCAGCACCTCGAGCGGGGGCCCCACAGATACGCAGTATTTT.

The rearrangement uses TRBV7-2 and TRBJ2-1, with 10 nucleotides matching TRBD1. This CDR3 is built from 18 residues. After removal of 2 bases from V and 8 bases from J, the junction contained 15 bases not matched to a gene. Germline CDR1 and CDR2: SGHTA and FQGNSA. The CDR3 DNA is TGTGCCAGCAGCTTATCGCTGTCGGGACAGGGGTTCGACCATGAGCAGTTCTTC. Translating it yields CASSLSLSGQGFDHEQFF. The whole variable domain, filled in from reference TRBV7-2 and TRBJ2-1, reads GAGVSQSPSNKVTEKGKDVELRCDPISGHTALYWYRQSLGQGLEFLIYFQGNSAPDKSGLPSDRFSAERTGGSVSTLTIQRTQQEDSAVYLCASSLSLSGQGFDHEQFFGPGTRLTVL.

The chain links TRBV28 to TRBJ1-3, with 11 bases fitting TRBD1. CDR1 and CDR2 from the germline V gene are MDHEN and SYDVKM. CDR3 size: 15 residues. V lost 3 bases to trimming and J lost 3 bases; unmatched junction nucleotides: 1. The CDR3 coding sequence is TGTGCCAGCAGTTTGGGACAGGGGGTTGGAAACACCATATATTTT. Its translation: CASSLGQGVGNTIYF. The full variable domain, its missing parts supplied by reference TRBV28 and TRBJ1-3, is DVKVTQSSRYLVKRTGEKVFLECVQDMDHENMFWYRQDPGLGLRLIYFSYDVKMKEKGDIPEGYSVSREKKERFSLILESASTNQTSMYLCASSLGQGVGNTIYFGEGSWLTVV.

As DNA, the CDR3 is TGCAGCGTTGACGACAGATCTGGAAACACCATATATTTT. As protein: CSVDDRSGNTIYF. This chain connects TRBV29-1 to TRBJ1-3; D may be TRBD1 (5 bases). The CDR3 extends over 13 amino acids. V lost 3 bases and J 1 base, leaving 7 bases between the germline ends. Looked up from germline, CDR1 is SQVTM and CDR2 is ANQGSEA.

The chain uses TRBV2 and TRBJ2-4, with D possibly TRBD2 on 5 matching bases. Between the trimmed V and J ends, which lost 3 bases and 8 bases, there was a span of 17 bases. The germline CDR1 and CDR2 sequences are SNHLY and FYNNEI. The CDR3 runs to 15 residues. Here the CDR3 DNA reads TGTGCCAGCAGTGAGGAGAGTGTAGCGAAGCACATTCAGTACTTC. Protein: CASSEESVAKHIQYF.

The genes are TRBV23-1 and TRBJ2-1; 11 bases are shared with TRBD1. TRBV23-1 is an ORF; its function is uncertain. Trimming removed 4 bases from V and 0 bases from J; junction bases left unmatched: 11. The CDR3 totals 19 residues. The CDR3 region is CASSRFGTGGVDSYNEQFF. In nucleotides, the CDR3 is TGCGCCAGCAGTCGGTTTGGGACAGGGGGGGTCGACTCCTACAATGAGCAGTTCTTC.

This chain connects TRBV30 to TRBJ1-5, with D perhaps TRBD1 (6 bases). The CDR3 extends over 14 amino acids. V was cut by 3 bases and J by 9 bases, with 18 bases left in between. Looked up from germline, CDR1 is GTSNPN and CDR2 is SVGIG (reference sequence). The CDR3 coding sequence is TGTGCCTGGAGCCCCCGCGGGGGCCGCAGGCCCCAGCATTTT. Its translation: CAWSPRGGRRPQHF.

The V and J genes are TRBV27 and TRBJ2-3, with 12 bases lining up with TRBD1. Germline CDR1 and CDR2: MNHEY and SMNVEV (reference sequence). CDR3 size: 15 residues. The V gene end was trimmed by 5 bases and the J gene end by 4 bases; junction bases not matched to a gene: 4. The CDR3 nucleotides read TGTGCCAGCAGTCTCGGGACAGGGGGCGCAGATACGCAGTATTTT. Translation: CASSLGTGGADTQYF.

The J gene is TRBJ2-6, the V gene TRBV7-2, with 8 bases identical to TRBD1. Trimming removed 5 bases from V and 3 bases from J; junction bases left unmatched: 6. The germline CDR1 and CDR2 sequences are SGHTA and FQGNSA. The CDR3 extends over 16 amino acids. The CDR3 bases are TGTGCCAGCAGCCCACGGACAGGGAGTGGGGCCAACGTCCTGACTTTC. Residues: CASSPRTGSGANVLTF.

The gene calls are TRBV7-2 and TRBJ1-2, with a possible D match to TRBD1 (5 bases). The germline CDR1 and CDR2 sequences are SGHTA and FQGNSA. V shed 1 base and J shed 8 bases, with 14 bases lying between them. This CDR3 has 14 residues. The CDR3 region has the DNA TGTGCCAGCAGCTTAGAGTCAGGGTGGACGGGCTACACCTTC. Its protein is CASSLESGWTGYTF.